What follows are 21 T cell receptor beta chains derived from one specimen sequenced in a study of blood T cells in healthy people across ages. Primed by a sample-barcoded 5' primer and a J-beta primer mix, a second PCR proceeded for about 7 to 11 cycles. In TCRdb, the 5' RACE reads were re-called with MiXCR into one record per CDR3 protein. The sample holds under 950,000 distinct CDR3 sequences, approximately 21% seen once. The sequenced material came from blood. These receptor sequences come from a man aged 70 or older in good health.

The sample holds a few counts of this clonotype. V usage is TRBV5-1 and J usage is TRBJ2-6, with D uncertain. Germline-derived CDR1 and CDR2 are SGHRS and YFSETQ. The CDR3 is made up of 16 amino acids. V lost 4 bases and J 0 bases, leaving 11 bases between the germline ends. The chain's CDR3 is CASSNGVISGANVLTF. Written as DNA, the CDR3 is TGCGCCAGCAGCAATGGCGTTATCTCTGGGGCCAACGTCCTGACTTTC.

This clonotype was counted a few times. The chain links TRBV29-1 to TRBJ2-5; no clear D gene. V lost 7 bases and J 4 bases, leaving 13 bases between the germline ends. The CDR3 has 12 residues. Germline V gene lookup returns CDR1 SQVTM and CDR2 ANQGSEA. In DNA, the CDR3 is TGCAGCGCGGGCACTACGGCAGAGACCCAGTACTTC. Translated: CSAGTTAETQYF.

The V gene is TRBV12-3 or TRBV12-4, the J gene TRBJ1-4; D remains ambiguous. V was clipped by 5 bases and J by 7 bases, with 14 bases between them. This CDR3 has 14 amino acids. Here the CDR3 reads CASSTRRGFEKLFF. CDR3 nucleotides: TGTGCCAGCAGTACCAGACGGGGTTTTGAAAAACTGTTTTTT.

The sample holds a few counts of this clonotype. The chain has TRBV5-1 and TRBJ2-5; 8 bases align to TRBD1. The CDR3 length is 14 residues. Germline-derived CDR1 and CDR2 are SGHRS and YFSETQ. The junction had 8 bases not matched to a gene; V was cut back by 5 bases and J by 5 bases. The CDR3 region has the DNA TGCGCCAGCAGTCAAAGACAGGGGACGGAGACCCAGTACTTC. Its protein is CASSQRQGTETQYF.

This clonotype was seen only a few times. The chain carries TRBV20-1 and TRBJ2-4; TRBD1 or TRBD2 may be the D gene (5 bases each). CDR3 length: 14 residues. Germline V lookup: CDR1 DFQATT, CDR2 SNEGSKA (reference sequence). Trimming stripped 4 bases from V and 6 bases from J, with 16 bases between. CDR3 in amino acids: CSAKKSGTINIQYF. Written as DNA, the CDR3 is TGCAGTGCTAAGAAGTCCGGGACGATAAACATTCAGTACTTC.

The rearrangement links TRBV5-1 to TRBJ2-2; 8 nucleotides align to TRBD2. The V and J ends lost 6 bases and 7 bases, in that order; junction bases with no gene match: 8. The CDR3 runs 14 residues. Germline V gives CDR1 SGHRS, CDR2 YFSETQ. CDR3 amino acids: CASTGAGVIGELFF. CDR3 nucleotide sequence: TGCGCCAGCACGGGAGCGGGAGTTATCGGGGAGCTGTTTTTT. Based on the CDR3 plus reference TRBV5-1 and TRBJ2-2, the full variable domain is KAGVTQTPRYLIKTRGQQVTLSCSPISGHRSVSWYQQTPGQGLQFLFEYFSETQRNKGNFPGRFSGRQFSNSRSEMNVSTLELGDSALYLCASTGAGVIGELFFGEGSRLTVL.

J is TRBJ2-6 and V is TRBV6-5, with D possibly TRBD2 on 6 matching bases. Germline CDR1 and CDR2: MNHEY and SVGAGI. The CDR3 covers 15 residues. V was shortened by 8 bases and J by 2 bases, with 13 bases between the two germline ends. In DNA, the CDR3 is TGTGCCAGCGGAGGGTTTCATGCTGGGGCCAACGTCCTGACTTTC. Translation gives CASGGFHAGANVLTF.

The rearrangement joins TRBV18 to TRBJ2-7, with TRBD2 as a possible D gene (5 bases). Germline CDR1 is KGHSH and CDR2 is LQKENI. V lost 3 bases, J lost 4 bases, and 16 bases lay in between. The CDR3 has 15 amino acids. The CDR3 is CASSPGGGRIYEQYV. The CDR3 region has the DNA TGTGCCAGCTCACCCGGAGGCGGCCGTATTTACGAGCAGTACGTC.

The V call is TRBV7-2, the J call TRBJ1-1; 8 nucleotides match TRBD1. With V trimmed by 7 bases and J by 7 bases, 11 bases remained unmatched. This CDR3 has 14 amino acids. The V gene's germline CDR1 is SGHTA and CDR2 FQGNSA. CDR3 residues: CASTQGARRGEAFF. The DNA for the CDR3 is TGTGCCAGCACCCAGGGGGCGCGAAGGGGTGAAGCTTTCTTT.

In its sample, this clonotype was seen a few times. This rearrangement joins TRBV5-5 to TRBJ2-6; 10 bases agree with TRBD1. Germline-derived CDR1 and CDR2 are SGHKS and YYEKEE (reference sequence). CDR3 length: 17 amino acids. V was clipped by 5 bases and J by 2 bases; unmatched bases: 7. The DNA for the CDR3 is TGTGCCAGCAGTACCGGGACAGGGGATACTGGGGCCAACGTCCTGACTTTC. Translating gives CASSTGTGDTGANVLTF.

This clonotype was seen only a few times. V and J are TRBV12-3 or TRBV12-4 and TRBJ1-6; TRBD1 aligns across 10 bases. CDR3 length: 13 amino acids. The J segment lost 10 bases and the V segment lost 5 bases, leaving 2 bases of the junction unmatched. CDR3 bases: TGTGCCAGCAGTGAGGGACAGGGGTCACCCCTCCACTTT. It codes for CASSEGQGSPLHF.

This clonotype was detected only once. The gene calls are TRBV7-9 and TRBJ1-2; 11 bases align to TRBD1. This CDR3 is built from 15 residues. In germline, CDR1 is SEHNR, CDR2 FQNEAQ (reference sequence). V trimming: 4 bases; J trimming: 5 bases; junction bases outside the gene matches: 6. CDR3 region: CASSSAGQGVYGYTF. As DNA, the CDR3 is TGTGCCAGCAGCTCTGCGGGACAGGGGGTATATGGCTACACCTTC.

This clonotype has just a few counts. The rearrangement links TRBV6-1 to TRBJ2-5; the D is unclear. Trimming removed 2 bases at V and 2 bases at J, with 12 bases between. Germline CDR1 is MNHNS and CDR2 is SASEGT. The CDR3 has 15 amino acids. The CDR3 DNA reads as TGTGCCAGCAGTGAAAGGGTAACGGCTCAAGAGACCCAGTACTTC. Residues: CASSERVTAQETQYF.

The chain carries TRBV5-1 and TRBJ2-1, with TRBD2 matching over 10 bases. The CDR3 covers 15 residues. Germline CDR1 is SGHRS and CDR2 is YFSETQ. V shed 4 bases and J 4 bases; nucleotides not matched to a gene: 5. Here the CDR3 reads CASSQRTSGYNEQFF. The CDR3 DNA follows: TGCGCCAGCAGCCAGAGGACTAGCGGATACAATGAGCAGTTCTTC. Drawing the rest from reference TRBV5-1 and TRBJ2-1, the complete variable domain is KAGVTQTPRYLIKTRGQQVTLSCSPISGHRSVSWYQQTPGQGLQFLFEYFSETQRNKGNFPGRFSGRQFSNSRSEMNVSTLELGDSALYLCASSQRTSGYNEQFFGPGTRLTVL.

DNA for the CDR3: TGCAGTGCTAGAGATGCGCAGTTTCTTGTTAACCAGCCCCAGCATTTT. Residues: CSARDAQFLVNQPQHF. The V gene is TRBV20-1, the J gene TRBJ1-5, with D unclear. The CDR3 runs to 16 residues. Germline assignment: CDR1 DFQATT and CDR2 SNEGSKA (reference sequence). V shed 0 bases and J shed 7 bases, with 19 bases lying between them.

The rearrangement links TRBV12-3 or TRBV12-4 to TRBJ1-5, with D unresolved. V lost 8 bases and J 6 bases, leaving 17 bases between the germline ends. The CDR3 loop spans 14 amino acids. Here the CDR3 DNA reads TGTGCCAGCCCCATGTGGGGTGGAGGTCAGCCCCAGCATTTT. Protein sequence: CASPMWGGGQPQHF.

CDR3 nucleotides: TGTGCCAGCAGTACTCCACAGGACACTGAAGCTTTCTTT. It specifies CASSTPQDTEAFF. The chain couples TRBV6-6 to TRBJ1-1; TRBD1 is a possible D gene (5 bases). V was cut by 5 bases and J by 3 bases, with 10 bases left in between. From germline, CDR1 is MNHNY and CDR2 SVGAGI (reference sequence). This CDR3 contains 13 residues.

This clonotype was counted only a few times. The chain is built from TRBV13 and TRBJ1-3; TRBD1 agrees at 8 bases. The CDR3 has 15 amino acids. Losses at the gene ends were 4 bases for V and 2 bases for J; bases not matched to a gene: 4. CDR1 and CDR2 from the germline V gene are PRHDT and FYEKMQ (reference sequence). The CDR3 DNA sequence: TGTGCCAGCAGCTACGCGACAGGGGCTGGAAACACCATATATTTT. Residues: CASSYATGAGNTIYF.

With regard to this clonotype: Germline is not matched at one junction end, which may reflect a read error. The chain is built from TRBV3-1 and TRBJ2-5; no definite D call. The germline CDR1 and CDR2 sequences are LGHDT and YNNKEL (reference sequence). The CDR3 totals 16 residues. CDR3 bases: TGCGCCAGCAGCCCATCGAGATCAAGAGTAGGGGAGACCCAGTACTTC. Protein product: CASSPSRSRVGETQYF.

This clonotype has a handful of counts. The chain joins TRBV2 to TRBJ1-1, with D possibly TRBD1 on 5 matching bases. Germline values: CDR1 SNHLY, CDR2 FYNNEI. The CDR3 runs 15 residues. V lost 2 bases to trimming and J lost 1 base, with 11 bases between them. This chain's CDR3 is CASSEPVGENTEAFF. CDR3 bases: TGTGCCAGCAGTGAACCGGTGGGGGAGAACACTGAAGCTTTCTTT.

The chain employs TRBV12-3 or TRBV12-4 and TRBJ2-5; TRBD1 is a possible D gene (6 bases). CDR3 length equals 13 residues. V lost 4 bases to trimming and J lost 4 bases, with 10 bases between them. Here the CDR3 reads CASSYFRGETQYF. The CDR3 nucleotides read TGTGCCAGCAGTTATTTCAGGGGAGAGACCCAGTACTTC.